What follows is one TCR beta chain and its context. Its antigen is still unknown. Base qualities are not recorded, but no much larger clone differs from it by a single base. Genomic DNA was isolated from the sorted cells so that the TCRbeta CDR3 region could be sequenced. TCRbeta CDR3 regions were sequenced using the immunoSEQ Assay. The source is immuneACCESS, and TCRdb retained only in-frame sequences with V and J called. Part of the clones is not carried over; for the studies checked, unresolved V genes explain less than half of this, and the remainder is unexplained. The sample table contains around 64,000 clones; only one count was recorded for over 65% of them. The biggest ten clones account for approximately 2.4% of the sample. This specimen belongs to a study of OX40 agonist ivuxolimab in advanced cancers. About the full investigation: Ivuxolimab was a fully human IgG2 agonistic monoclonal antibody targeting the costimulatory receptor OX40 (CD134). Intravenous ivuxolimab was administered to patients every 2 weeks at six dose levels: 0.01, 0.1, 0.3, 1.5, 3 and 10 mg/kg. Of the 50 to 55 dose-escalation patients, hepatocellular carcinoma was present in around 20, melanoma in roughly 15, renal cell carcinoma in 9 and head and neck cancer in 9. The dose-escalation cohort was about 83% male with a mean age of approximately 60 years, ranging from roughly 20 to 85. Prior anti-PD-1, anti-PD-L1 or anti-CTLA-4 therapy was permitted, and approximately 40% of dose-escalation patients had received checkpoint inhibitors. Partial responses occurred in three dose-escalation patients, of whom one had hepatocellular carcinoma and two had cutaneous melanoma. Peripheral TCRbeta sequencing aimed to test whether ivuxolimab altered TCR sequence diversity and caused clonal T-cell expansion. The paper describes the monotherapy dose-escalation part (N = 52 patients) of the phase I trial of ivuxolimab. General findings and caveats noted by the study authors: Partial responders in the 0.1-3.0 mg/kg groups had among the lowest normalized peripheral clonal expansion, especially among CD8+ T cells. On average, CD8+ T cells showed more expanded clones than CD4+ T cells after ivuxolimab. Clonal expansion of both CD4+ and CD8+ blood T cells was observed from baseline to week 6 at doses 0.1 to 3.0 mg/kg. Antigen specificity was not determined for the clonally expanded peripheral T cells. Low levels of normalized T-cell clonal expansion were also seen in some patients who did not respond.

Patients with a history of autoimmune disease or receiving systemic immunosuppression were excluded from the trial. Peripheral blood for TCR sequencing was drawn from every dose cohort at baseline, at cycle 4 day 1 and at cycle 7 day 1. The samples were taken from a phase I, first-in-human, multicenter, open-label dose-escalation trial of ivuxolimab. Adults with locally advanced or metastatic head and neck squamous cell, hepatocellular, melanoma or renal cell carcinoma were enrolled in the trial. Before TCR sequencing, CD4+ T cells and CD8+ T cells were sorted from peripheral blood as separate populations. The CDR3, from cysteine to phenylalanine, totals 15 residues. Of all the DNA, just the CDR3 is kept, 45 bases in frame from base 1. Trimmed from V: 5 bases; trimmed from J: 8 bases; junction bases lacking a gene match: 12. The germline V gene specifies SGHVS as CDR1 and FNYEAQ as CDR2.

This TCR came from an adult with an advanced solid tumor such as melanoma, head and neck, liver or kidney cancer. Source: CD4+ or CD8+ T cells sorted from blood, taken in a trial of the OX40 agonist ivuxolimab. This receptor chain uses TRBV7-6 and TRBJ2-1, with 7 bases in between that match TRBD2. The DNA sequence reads TGTGCCAGCAGCCAGCGGGGCGGGAGTATCCATGAGCAGTTCTTC. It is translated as CASSQRGGSIHEQFF.